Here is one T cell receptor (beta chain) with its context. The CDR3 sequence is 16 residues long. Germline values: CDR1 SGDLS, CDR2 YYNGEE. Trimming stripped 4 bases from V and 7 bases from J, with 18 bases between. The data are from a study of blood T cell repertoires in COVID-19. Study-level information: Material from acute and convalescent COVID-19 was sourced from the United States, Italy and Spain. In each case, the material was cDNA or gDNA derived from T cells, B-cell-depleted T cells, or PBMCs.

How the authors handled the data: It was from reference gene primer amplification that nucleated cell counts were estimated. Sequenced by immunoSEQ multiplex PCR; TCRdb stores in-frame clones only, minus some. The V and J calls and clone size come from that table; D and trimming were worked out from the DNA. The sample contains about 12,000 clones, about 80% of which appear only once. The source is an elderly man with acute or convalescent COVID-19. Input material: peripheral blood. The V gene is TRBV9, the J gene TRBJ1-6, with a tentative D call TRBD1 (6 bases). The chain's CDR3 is CASSHSGGRTNSPLHF. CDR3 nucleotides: TGTGCCAGCAGCCATTCGGGGGGGCGGACGAATTCACCCCTCCACTTT.